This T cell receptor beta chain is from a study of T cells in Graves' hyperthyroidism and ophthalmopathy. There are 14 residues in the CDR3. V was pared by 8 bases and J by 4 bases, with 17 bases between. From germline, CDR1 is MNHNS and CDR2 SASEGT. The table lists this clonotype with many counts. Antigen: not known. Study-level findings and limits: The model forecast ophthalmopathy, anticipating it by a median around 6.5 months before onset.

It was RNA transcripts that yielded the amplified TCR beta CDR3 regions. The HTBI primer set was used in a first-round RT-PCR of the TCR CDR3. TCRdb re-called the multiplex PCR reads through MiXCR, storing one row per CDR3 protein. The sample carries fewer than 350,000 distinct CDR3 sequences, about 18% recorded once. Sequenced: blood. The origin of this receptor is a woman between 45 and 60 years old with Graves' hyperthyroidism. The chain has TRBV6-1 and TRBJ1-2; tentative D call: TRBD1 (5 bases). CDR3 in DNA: TGTGCCAGCGGTAGCAGGGCCCTCGTCTATGGCTACACCTTC. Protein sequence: CASGSRALVYGYTF.